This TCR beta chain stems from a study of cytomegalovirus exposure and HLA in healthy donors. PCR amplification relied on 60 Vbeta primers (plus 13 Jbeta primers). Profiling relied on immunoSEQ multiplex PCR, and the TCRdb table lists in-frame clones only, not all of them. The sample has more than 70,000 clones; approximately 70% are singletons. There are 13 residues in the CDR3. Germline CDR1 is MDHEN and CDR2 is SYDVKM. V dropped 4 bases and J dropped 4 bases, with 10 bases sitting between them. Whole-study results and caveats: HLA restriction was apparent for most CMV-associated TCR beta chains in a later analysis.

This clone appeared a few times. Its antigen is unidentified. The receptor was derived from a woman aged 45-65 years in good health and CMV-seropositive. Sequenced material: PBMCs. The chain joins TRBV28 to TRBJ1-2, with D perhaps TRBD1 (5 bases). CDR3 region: CASSSADTYGYTF. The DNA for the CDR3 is TGTGCCAGCAGTTCCGCGGACACCTATGGCTACACCTTC.